Shown below are 30 T cell receptor beta chains from a single sample sequenced in a study of T cell repertoires in cytomegalovirus infection. MiXCR, applied by TCRdb to the reads, yields one record per CDR3 protein. Among about 250,000 distinct CDR3 sequences, approximately 13% were seen once, and the ten largest hold 1.5% to 2%. The sequenced material came from PBMCs. These receptors all stem from a human donor in good health (CMV status not recorded). Some clones in this sample may be carry-over from other donors' samples.

This clonotype was seen repeatedly, ten times or more. The chain links TRBV7-2 to TRBJ1-1; D remains ambiguous. The ends were cut back, 2 bases at V and 8 bases at J, with 9 bases in the middle. CDR1 and CDR2 from the germline V gene are SGHTA and FQGNSA. The CDR3 length is 12 residues. CDR3 coding DNA: TGTGCCAGCAGCTTAATGAGGGAAGAAGCTTTCTTT. Its protein is CASSLMREEAFF.

The gene calls are TRBV28 and TRBJ1-3, with a weak D call TRBD1 (5 bases). Germline CDR1 MDHEN, CDR2 SYDVKM. V was trimmed by 1 base and J by 7 bases, leaving 20 bases between them. CDR3 length: 17 residues. The CDR3 spells CASSLSAGPPIGNTIYF. As DNA, the CDR3 is TGTGCCAGCAGTTTATCTGCAGGGCCCCCAATCGGGAACACCATATATTTT.

The chain combines TRBV5-4 with TRBJ2-1; 8 bases are shared with TRBD2. Germline CDR1 and CDR2: SGHNT and YYREEE (reference sequence). V lost 5 bases and J lost 5; bases outside the gene matches: 6. The CDR3 has 14 residues. The CDR3: CASSLGLENNEQFF. The CDR3, as DNA: TGTGCCAGCAGTCTGGGACTAGAGAACAATGAGCAGTTCTTC.

Many counts were recorded for this clonotype. This chain joins TRBV12-3 or TRBV12-4 and TRBJ1-1; weak D call: TRBD1 (6 bases). The CDR3 has 12 amino acids. V was pared by 3 bases and J by 11 bases, with 13 bases between. This chain's CDR3 is CASSFGQPSAFF. The CDR3 bases are TGTGCCAGCAGTTTTGGACAGCCATCGGCTTTCTTT.

Worth noting for this clonotype: The limits of the CDR3 on the DNA are not certain, so only TCRdb's listed CDR3 is given. This rearrangement joins TRBV5-1 to TRBJ2-5. Including both end residues, the CDR3 is 15 amino acids long. Germline V CDR1 and CDR2: SGHRS, YFSETQ. The CDR3 is CASSFGPGNEQTQYF.

This clonotype is medium-sized (0.01 to 0.1%) within its sample. The rearrangement links TRBV7-2 to TRBJ1-6, with D uncertain. With 5 bases removed from V and 9 bases from J, the gap between germline ends came to 20 bases. The CDR3 contains 16 residues. Germline assignment: CDR1 SGHTA and CDR2 FQGNSA. The CDR3 DNA reads as TGTGCCAGCAGCCCGCGGGCCGGCGGAACGGGTTCACCCCTCCACTTT. It codes for CASSPRAGGTGSPLHF.

This clonotype was counted only a few times. The chain uses TRBV20-1 and TRBJ2-1; 10 nucleotides match TRBD2. V lost 1 base, J lost 2 bases, and 11 bases stayed unmatched. This CDR3 has 18 residues. Germline CDR1 reads DFQATT; CDR2 reads SNEGSKA (reference sequence). The DNA for the CDR3 is TGCAGTGCTAGAGTGGGGCTAGCGGGGGCCATAGCCTACAATGAGCAGTTCTTC. Translating gives CSARVGLAGAIAYNEQFF.

The rearrangement links TRBV7-6 to TRBJ2-7, with 11 bases fitting TRBD1. V lost 5 bases to trimming and J lost 6 bases; unmatched junction nucleotides: 3. Germline CDR1 and CDR2: SGHVS and FNYEAQ. The CDR3 runs 13 residues. DNA for the CDR3: TGTGCCAGCAGCAGGGACAGGGGGGGCGAGCAGTACTTC. Translated, it gives CASSRDRGGEQYF.

This clonotype appeared many times. V usage is TRBV6-2 or TRBV6-3 and J usage is TRBJ2-3; D is uncertain. The V gene's germline CDR1 is MNHEY and CDR2 SVGEGT. V was pared by 7 bases and J by 0 bases, with 14 bases between. The CDR3 is 15 residues long. CDR3 sequence: CASTDRDPSTDTQYF. The CDR3 nucleotides read TGTGCCAGCACCGACCGTGATCCCAGCACAGATACGCAGTATTTT.

This clonotype was counted ten times or more. The V and J genes are TRBV10-3 and TRBJ2-7, with D uncertain. V gave up 3 bases and J gave up 3 bases, with 6 bases separating them. From germline, CDR1 is ENHRY and CDR2 SYGVKD. There are 12 residues in the CDR3. This CDR3 is CAISDPNYEQYF. CDR3 bases: TGTGCCATCAGTGACCCCAACTACGAGCAGTACTTC.

This rearrangement joins TRBV19 to TRBJ1-6; 8 nucleotides agree with TRBD1. Germline loops: CDR1 LNHDA, CDR2 SQIVND (reference sequence). CDR3 length equals 15 residues. Germline trimming cut 9 bases from V and 14 bases from J; bases unmatched to any gene: 18. CDR3 sequence reads: CASRTLGQAGITLHF. Here the CDR3 DNA reads TGTGCCAGCCGAACCCTGGGACAGGCGGGAATCACCCTCCACTTT.

This clonotype was recorded many times. The chain carries TRBV7-2 and TRBJ1-2, with D possibly being TRBD1 (5 bases). CDR1 is SGHTA, CDR2 FQGNSA, per germline. The CDR3 totals 13 residues. V was cut by 3 bases and J by 8 bases, with 13 bases left in between. CDR3 residues: CASSLDHRSGYTF. The CDR3 nucleotides are TGTGCCAGCAGCTTGGATCACAGGTCGGGCTACACCTTC.

This clonotype was seen repeatedly, ten times or more. The rearrangement joins TRBV5-1 to TRBJ1-1; D is undetermined. Trimming cost V 0 bases and J 6 bases, with 15 bases left between them. Germline V CDR1 and CDR2: SGHRS, YFSETQ. CDR3 size: 15 residues. The CDR3 DNA is TGCGCCAGCAGCTTGGTGGCCTCGGATACCCCTGAAGCTTTCTTT. The encoded protein is CASSLVASDTPEAFF.

This clonotype was picked up many times. The chain uses TRBV7-9 and TRBJ2-7; TRBD2 aligns across 7 bases. CDR1 and CDR2 from the germline V gene are SEHNR and FQNEAQ (reference sequence). With V trimmed by 5 bases and J by 3 bases, 10 bases remained unmatched. The CDR3 is 15 amino acids. CDR3 sequence reads: CASSRKGRELYEQYF. In DNA, the CDR3 is TGTGCCAGCAGCCGCAAGGGGCGGGAGCTCTACGAGCAGTACTTC.

The table lists this clonotype with a few counts. This chain uses TRBV25-1 with TRBJ1-1; 7 bases match TRBD1. The CDR3 extends over 13 amino acids. CDR1 is MGHDK, CDR2 SYGVNS, per germline. Germline trimming cut 7 bases from V and 11 bases from J; bases unmatched to any gene: 13. The CDR3 loop is CASTEQNRGLAFF. The DNA for the CDR3 is TGTGCCAGCACCGAACAGAACAGGGGATTGGCTTTCTTT.

This chain uses TRBV6-2 or TRBV6-3 with TRBJ1-5; a possible D gene is TRBD1 (6 bases). Looked up from germline, CDR1 is MNHEY and CDR2 is SVGEGT. The V and J ends lost 5 bases and 5 bases respectively, with 16 bases between them. The CDR3 totals 15 residues. CDR3: CASSKGGLIDQPQHF. The CDR3 DNA follows: TGTGCCAGCAGTAAGGGGGGGCTTATCGATCAGCCCCAGCATTTT.

This clonotype was detected a few times. V usage is TRBV6-5 and J usage is TRBJ1-5; 7 bases line up with TRBD1. Losses at the gene ends were 6 bases for V and 8 bases for J; bases not matched to a gene: 13. Per germline, CDR1 MNHEY and CDR2 SVGAGI. The CDR3 extends over 15 amino acids. CDR3 amino acids: CASRPQGTVEKPQHF. The CDR3 coding sequence is TGTGCCAGCAGACCCCAAGGGACAGTTGAAAAGCCCCAGCATTTT.

This clonotype turned up a few times. J is TRBJ1-2 and V is TRBV7-2; 9 bases agree with TRBD1. J gave up 1 base and V 4 bases, and 10 bases lay outside the gene matches. This CDR3 region has 17 residues. Germline assignment: CDR1 SGHTA and CDR2 FQGNSA. In DNA form, the CDR3 reads TGTGCCAGCAGCTCCGGACAGGGGTCGCCTATTAACTATGGCTACACCTTC. Protein product: CASSSGQGSPINYGYTF.

The V gene is TRBV10-3, the J gene TRBJ1-2; D gene unclear. Deletions cut 4 bases from V and 4 bases from J, with 13 bases between. CDR3 length equals 14 residues. Germline V lookup: CDR1 ENHRY, CDR2 SYGVKD. The CDR3 region has the DNA TGTGCCATCAGTGGGGGAAATGGGTTCTATGGCTACACCTTC. Its translation is CAISGGNGFYGYTF.

This clonotype was picked up many times. The chain carries TRBV5-6 and TRBJ1-5; TRBD1 matches 8 bases. Germline CDR1 and CDR2: SGHDT and YYEEEE. The CDR3 length is 17 residues. With V trimmed by 3 bases and J by 0 bases, 8 bases remained unmatched. CDR3 region: CASSSRDRSNSNQPQHF. The CDR3 DNA is TGTGCCAGCAGCTCCCGGGACAGGTCTAATAGCAATCAGCCCCAGCATTTT.

V gene TRBV11-2 combines with J gene TRBJ2-7; TRBD2 matches 10 bases. With 0 bases clipped from V and 2 bases from J, the junction kept 4 bases outside the gene matches. This CDR3 is built from 16 residues. Germline values: CDR1 SGHAT, CDR2 FQNNGV. The CDR3 loop reads CASSLEGLAGAYEQYF. The CDR3 nucleotides read TGTGCCAGCAGCTTAGAGGGCCTAGCGGGAGCCTACGAGCAGTACTTC.

This clonotype was detected many times. The chain employs TRBV7-2 and TRBJ1-5, with TRBD1 identical over 10 bases. This CDR3 has 15 residues. V shed 3 bases, J shed 6 bases, and the junction held 5 bases outside the gene matches. Germline V gene lookup returns CDR1 SGHTA and CDR2 FQGNSA. CDR3 sequence: CASSLTTGGVQPQHF. CDR3 nucleotide sequence: TGTGCCAGCAGCTTGACGACAGGGGGCGTTCAGCCCCAGCATTTT.

This clonotype was counted a few times. CDR3 bases: TGTGCCAGCAGCCCGGACTCAAGCGCCTACGAGCAGTACTTC. This codes for CASSPDSSAYEQYF. The gene calls are TRBV12-3 or TRBV12-4 and TRBJ2-7; TRBD2 might be the D (5 bases). This CDR3 region has 14 residues. V lost 6 bases and J lost 2, with 14 bases in between.

This clonotype occurred a few times. The chain employs TRBV20-1 and TRBJ1-5, with 8 nucleotides matching TRBD1. The germline CDR1 and CDR2 sequences are DFQATT and SNEGSKA (reference sequence). This CDR3 contains 12 residues. V gave up 5 bases and J gave up 7 bases; unmatched junction bases: 4. CDR3 amino acids: CSAQDRDQPQHF. CDR3 coding DNA: TGCAGTGCTCAGGACAGGGACCAGCCCCAGCATTTT.

This clonotype was recorded many times. The V call is TRBV6-2 or TRBV6-3, the J call TRBJ2-3; D not resolved. The CDR3 contains 14 residues. Germline CDR1 reads MNHEY; CDR2 reads SVGEGT. Trimming pared 6 bases from V and 5 bases from J, leaving 15 bases between. The CDR3 DNA is TGTGCCAGCAGGGGGTTTCCTTCCTTAGATACGCAGTATTTT. It translates to CASRGFPSLDTQYF.

The chain joins TRBV5-6 to TRBJ1-1; D remains ambiguous. CDR1 and CDR2 from the germline V gene are SGHDT and YYEEEE. The CDR3 has 12 residues. Trimming stripped 2 bases from V and 4 bases from J, with 6 bases between. CDR3 residues: CASSFSGTEAFF. The DNA of the CDR3 is TGTGCCAGCAGCTTTTCCGGCACTGAAGCTTTCTTT.

This clonotype was detected only once. The J gene is TRBJ2-7, the V gene TRBV29-1; D is unresolved. Trimming cost V 0 bases and J 8 bases, with 14 bases left between them. The CDR3 is 13 residues long. CDR1 and CDR2 (germline): SQVTM, ANQGSEA. In DNA form, the CDR3 reads TGCAGCGTTGAAGATCGAACCCGGGCAAAGCAGTACTTC. Translation gives CSVEDRTRAKQYF.

Only a few counts were recorded for this clonotype. This sequence joins TRBV6-1 and TRBJ2-7; D gene unclear. The CDR3 has 13 residues. Germline V gives CDR1 MNHNS, CDR2 SASEGT. Trimming pared 8 bases from V and 4 bases from J, leaving 15 bases between. CDR3 sequence (DNA): TGTGCCAGCGCAGGCGGCGGTGAGTACGAGCAGTACTTC. Protein product: CASAGGGEYEQYF.

This clonotype was seen many times. The V gene is TRBV6-5, the J gene TRBJ2-3; D is unclear. The germline gives CDR1 MNHEY, CDR2 SVGAGI. The V end was cut by 7 bases, the J end by 1 base, with 9 bases between. This CDR3 is 13 amino acids long. CDR3 sequence: CASTLDGTDTQYF. DNA of the CDR3: TGTGCCAGCACCCTAGACGGCACAGATACGCAGTATTTT.

This clonotype was found many times. This rearrangement joins TRBV7-8 to TRBJ2-3; TRBD2 matches 10 bases. The CDR3 runs to 18 residues. Unmatched junction bases numbered 11, after V lost 5 bases and J lost 0 bases. CDR1 is SGHVS and CDR2 is FQNEAQ in the germline V gene. The CDR3: CASSRPKGLAASTDTQYF. CDR3 nucleotides: TGTGCCAGCAGCAGACCTAAAGGACTAGCGGCTAGCACAGATACGCAGTATTTT. Variable domain in full (rest from reference TRBV7-8 and TRBJ2-3): GAGVSQSPRYKVAKRGQDVALRCDPISGHVSLFWYQQALGQGPEFLTYFQNEAQLDKSGLPSDRFFAERPEGSVSTLKIQRTQQEDSAVYLCASSRPKGLAASTDTQYFGPGTRLTVL.